These T cell receptor beta chains were read from a single sample in a study of blood T cell repertoires in COVID-19. TCRdb's copy holds only in-frame clones and misses some; the assay was immunoSEQ multiplex PCR. The repertoire holds 150,000 or so clones, with around 85% as singletons. Sequenced material: peripheral blood. These receptors were taken from a man aged 60 to 69 with COVID-19, enrolled during active disease. Each CDR3 is given with its conserved first and last residue. A D gene is named only where the DNA matches it firmly. Clone size appears in some rows only: once, few, many, or a class for an expanded clone.

CDR3 protein,CDR3 DNA,V gene,clone size,J gene,D gene
CASSLKGQSGRSDTQYF,TGTGCCAGCAGCCTTAAGGGACAGTCCGGACGCTCGGATACGCAGTATTTT,TRBV7-2,-,TRBJ2-3,TRBD1
CASSPDRVYGYTF,TGTGCCAGCAGCCCTGACAGGGTCTATGGCTACACCTTC,TRBV13,-,TRBJ1-2,TRBD1
CASSLRGTNEKLFF,TGTGCCAGCAGCCTGCGGGGAACTAATGAAAAACTGTTTTTT,TRBV14,-,TRBJ1-4,-
CASRMTGPRNQPQHF,TGTGCCAGCAGGATGACAGGGCCACGCAATCAGCCCCAGCATTTT,TRBV28,once,TRBJ1-5,TRBD1
CASSFRGKNYGYTF,TGTGCCAGCAGTTTTCGTGGCAAAAACTATGGCTACACCTTC,TRBV27,-,TRBJ1-2,-
CSAKSYEQYF,TGCAGTGCTAAGAGCTACGAGCAGTACTTC,TRBV20-1,-,TRBJ2-7,-
CASSQDQGGSYNSPLHF,TGTGCCAGCAGCCAAGATCAGGGGGGTTCCTATAATTCACCCCTCCACTTT,TRBV14,-,TRBJ1-6,TRBD1
CASSLRGRGAGNQPQHF,TGTGCCAGCAGCTTGCGAGGTCGGGGGGCCGGCAATCAGCCCCAGCATTTT,TRBV7-2,-,TRBJ1-5,-
CASTTSGGSSFEQYF,TGTGCCAGCACCACGAGCGGGGGGTCCTCCTTCGAGCAGTACTTC,TRBV6-5,-,TRBJ2-7,TRBD2
CATSRGSSYNEQFF,TGTGCCACCAGCAGGGGGAGCTCCTACAATGAGCAGTTCTTC,TRBV15,-,TRBJ2-1,-
CASSSGTGAGGYGYTF,TGTGCCAGCAGCTCCGGAACGGGGGCAGGGGGGTATGGCTACACCTTC,TRBV11-3,-,TRBJ1-2,TRBD1
CASSLDVWLSQETQYF,TGTGCCAGCAGCTTAGATGTGTGGCTCTCCCAAGAGACCCAGTACTTC,TRBV11-3,-,TRBJ2-5,-
CASAYHGTGDLYEQYF,TGTGCCAGCGCCTACCACGGGACAGGCGATCTCTACGAGCAGTACTTC,TRBV7-2,-,TRBJ2-7,TRBD1
CASSQPTGDYEKLFF,TGCGCCAGCAGCCAACCGACAGGGGATTATGAAAAACTGTTTTTT,TRBV4-1,-,TRBJ1-4,TRBD1
CASSGSGRAGNNEQFF,TGTGCCAGCAGCGGGAGCGGGAGGGCAGGGAACAATGAGCAGTTCTTC,TRBV2,-,TRBJ2-1,TRBD2
CASSLGQGLYEQYF,TGTGCCAGCTCACTTGGACAGGGGTTGTACGAGCAGTACTTC,TRBV18,-,TRBJ2-7,TRBD1
CASSMIGTGNQPQHF,TGTGCCAGTAGTATGATCGGGACAGGGAATCAGCCCCAGCATTTT,TRBV19,-,TRBJ1-5,TRBD1
CATSETLGYGYTF,TGTGCCACCAGTGAGACACTCGGCTATGGCTACACCTTC,TRBV24-1,-,TRBJ1-2,-